The T cell receptor beta chain described here comes from a study of blood T cell repertoires in COVID-19. Study-wide context: The United States, Italy and Spain were the sources of the acute and convalescent COVID-19 samples. T cells, B-cell-depleted T cells, or PBMCs supplied cDNA or gDNA.

Under the authors' procedure: Scientists estimated how many nucleated cells there were by amplifying reference gene primers. Clones were sequenced by immunoSEQ multiplex PCR, and TCRdb holds only the in-frame ones, with some missing. The V and J calls and clone size were taken over from that table, and D and trimming were inferred from the DNA. Altogether approximately 150,000 clones are present, 76% being singletons, with the ten largest covering less than 5.5%. The ends lost 6 bases at V and 9 bases at J; junction bases unmatched: 5. The CDR3 consists of 13 residues. CDR1 is MNHEY, CDR2 SMNVEV, per germline (reference sequence).

Sequencing was performed on peripheral blood. The chain recombines TRBV27 with TRBJ1-6, with 7 bases fitting TRBD1. The sequence derives from a man between 60 and 75 years old with acute or convalescent COVID-19. The CDR3 loop reads CASSGTVGSPLHF. Here the CDR3 DNA reads TGTGCCAGCAGCGGGACAGTAGGTTCACCCCTCCACTTT.